One T cell receptor (beta chain) is described in this entry. What it recognizes is unknown. The sample originates from a study of graft-versus-host responses after intestinal transplantation. Study at large: Uniformly, recipients were administered anti-thymocyte globulin induction with subsequent tacrolimus and steroids for two to three years. The study, taken as a whole, reports: In patients with graft-donor T cell macrochimerism, allograft graft-versus-host to host-versus-graft clonal ratios were high. Among circulating GvH clones, peak levels were associated with early post-transplant declines in HvG clones. The marrow of recipients harbored GvH clones, and ileum or blood showed some of them first.

TCRdb's table, derived via immunoSEQ multiplex PCR, lists solely in-frame clones and lacks some. The data show fewer than 85,000 clones, more than 70% seen once. The CDR3 has 14 amino acids. The germline CDR1 and CDR2 sequences are MNHEY and SVGAGI. The ends were cut back, 11 bases at V and 0 bases at J, with 16 bases in the middle. The chain links TRBV6-5 to TRBJ1-2; TRBD1 is a possible D gene (6 bases). The starting material was unstimulated CD8+ T cells sorted from spleen or lymph node cells, obtained before intestinal transplant. The receptor comes from a human donor who received an intestinal transplant. In DNA form, the CDR3 reads TGTGCCTGCTCCCCGGACAGTTCTAACTATGGCTACACCTTC. Protein product: CACSPDSSNYGYTF.